The 8 T cell receptor beta chains given below trace back to one sample, sequenced in a study of T cell repertoires in cytomegalovirus infection. Antigen specificity for these receptors is unknown. TCRdb itself ran the reads through MiXCR, one entry per CDR3 protein. The sample holds under 500,000 distinct CDR3 sequences; under 45% are singletons and the top ten take about 39%. Source: cultured PBMCs, taken from culture after CMV antigen stimulation. Receptor source: a human donor in good health (CMV status not recorded). Some clones in this sample may be carry-over from other donors' samples.

Worth noting for this clonotype: The junction differs from germline at one of its ends, possibly a read error. The gene calls are TRBV4-1 and TRBJ2-7; D call uncertain. The CDR3 has 12 residues. Germline values: CDR1 MGHRA, CDR2 YSYEKL. CDR3 region: CASSQNSYEQYF. The DNA for the CDR3 is TGTGCCAGCAGCCAGAACTCCTACGAGCAGTACTTC.

This clonotype came up a few times. This rearrangement joins TRBV4-1 to TRBJ1-4, with 8 bases identical to TRBD1. The trim removed 4 bases at V and 8 bases at J, leaving 6 bases unmatched. Germline lookup yields CDR1 MGHRA and CDR2 YSYEKL. The CDR3 runs to 14 residues. The CDR3 DNA sequence: TGCGCCAGCAGCCCAGGGGGCGACCCAGAAAAACTGTTTTTT. Protein product: CASSPGGDPEKLFF.

This clonotype was seen a few times. The chain recombines TRBV28 with TRBJ1-5; D gene uncertain. The V gene lost 2 bases and the J gene lost 5 bases, with 4 bases spanning the gap. This CDR3 region has 12 residues. Germline V gene lookup returns CDR1 MDHEN and CDR2 SYDVKM. CDR3 amino acids: CASSLAHQPQHF. For the CDR3, the DNA is TGTGCCAGCAGTTTAGCCCATCAGCCCCAGCATTTT. Using reference TRBV28 and TRBJ1-5 for the parts outside the CDR3, the full variable domain is DVKVTQSSRYLVKRTGEKVFLECVQDMDHENMFWYRQDPGLGLRLIYFSYDVKMKEKGDIPEGYSVSREKKERFSLILESASTNQTSMYLCASSLAHQPQHFGDGTRLSIL.

This clonotype has more than one count but fewer than ten. This chain links TRBV6-5 with TRBJ1-6, with a possible D match to TRBD1 (6 bases). The CDR3 is 19 amino acids. V dropped 0 bases and J dropped 9 bases, with 24 bases sitting between them. Germline V CDR1 and CDR2: MNHEY, SVGAGI. The CDR3 coding sequence is TGTGCCAGCAGTTACTCGGGGGGCGCAGGTGTCCGCAATGGTTCACCCCTCCACTTT. This sequence encodes CASSYSGGAGVRNGSPLHF.

There are a few counts of this clonotype. V gene TRBV12-3 or TRBV12-4 combines with J gene TRBJ1-5; TRBD1 agrees at 7 bases. The CDR3 is 13 amino acids. J was trimmed by 7 bases and V by 6 bases; bases with no gene match: 6. CDR3: CASSDDRAQPQHF. The CDR3 coding sequence is TGTGCCAGCAGCGATGACAGGGCCCAGCCCCAGCATTTT.

Only one count was recorded for this clonotype. The chain recombines TRBV4-1 with TRBJ2-2, with 9 bases identical to TRBD2. CDR1 is MGHRA, CDR2 YSYEKL, per germline. J gave up 3 bases and V 6 bases, and 2 bases lay outside the gene matches. CDR3 length equals 14 residues. CDR3 in amino acids: CASRGLADTGELFF. CDR3 in DNA: TGCGCCAGCAGGGGACTAGCTGACACCGGGGAGCTGTTTTTT.

This clonotype was observed at least ten times. The chain is built from TRBV7-6 and TRBJ1-1, with TRBD1 as a possible D gene (5 bases). Germline CDR1 SGHVS, CDR2 FNYEAQ. This CDR3 comprises 15 residues. Trimming took off 1 base at V and 1 base at J, with 10 bases between the two ends. CDR3 in amino acids: CASSLDKGRNTEAFF. The CDR3, as DNA: TGTGCCAGCAGCTTAGACAAGGGACGGAACACTGAAGCTTTCTTT.

A few counts support this clonotype. This rearrangement joins TRBV19 to TRBJ2-1; maybe TRBD1 (6 bases). V lost 1 base to trimming and J lost 2 bases, with 9 bases between them. CDR3 length: 15 amino acids. The germline CDR1 and CDR2 sequences are LNHDA and SQIVND (reference sequence). For the CDR3, the DNA is TGTGCCAGTAGTATAGGCAGGGGACCCTACAATGAGCAGTTCTTC. Its protein product is CASSIGRGPYNEQFF. The whole variable domain, remainder taken from reference TRBV19 and TRBJ2-1, is DGGITQSPKYLFRKEGQNVTLSCEQNLNHDAMYWYRQDPGQGLRLIYYSQIVNDFQKGDIAEGYSVSREKKESFPLTVTSAQKNPTAFYLCASSIGRGPYNEQFFGPGTRLTVL.